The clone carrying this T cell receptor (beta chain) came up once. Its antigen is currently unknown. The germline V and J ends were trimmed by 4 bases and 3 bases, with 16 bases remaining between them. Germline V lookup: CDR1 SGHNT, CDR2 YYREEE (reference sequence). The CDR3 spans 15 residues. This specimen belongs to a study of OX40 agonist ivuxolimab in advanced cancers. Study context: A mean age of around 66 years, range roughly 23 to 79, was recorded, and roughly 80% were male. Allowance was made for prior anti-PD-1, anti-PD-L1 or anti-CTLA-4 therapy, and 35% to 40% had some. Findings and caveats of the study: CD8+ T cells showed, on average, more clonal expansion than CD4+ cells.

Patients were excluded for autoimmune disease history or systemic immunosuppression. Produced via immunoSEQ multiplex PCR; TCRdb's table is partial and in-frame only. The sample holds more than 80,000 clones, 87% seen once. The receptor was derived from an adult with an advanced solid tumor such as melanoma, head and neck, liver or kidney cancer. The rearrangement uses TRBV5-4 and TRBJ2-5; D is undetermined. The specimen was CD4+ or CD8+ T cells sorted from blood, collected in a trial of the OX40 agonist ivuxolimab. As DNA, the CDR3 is TGTGCCAGCAGCCCCCGGTACGGGTCGGAAGAGACCCAGTACTTC. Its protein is CASSPRYGSEETQYF.